These 29 T cell receptor beta chains were all obtained from the same sample, sequenced in a study of radiotherapy plus CTLA-4 blockade in lung cancer. Measured with immunoSEQ multiplex PCR; TCRdb has only the in-frame clones, and not every one. The top ten clones hold less than 4% of a sample with 30,000 or so clones, roughly 71% of them seen once. The sample here was peripheral blood, taken from a patient treated with radiotherapy plus ipilimumab. The receptors were gathered from a human donor with non-small cell lung cancer who had stable disease on radiotherapy plus ipilimumab.

This rearrangement joins TRBV9 to TRBJ2-1, with 11 bases matching TRBD2. Trimming removed 0 bases from V and 4 bases from J; junction bases left unmatched: 9. Germline V gene lookup returns CDR1 SGDLS and CDR2 YYNGEE. The CDR3 spans 18 residues. CDR3 residues: CASSVASRLAGLYNEQFF. The CDR3, as DNA: TGTGCCAGCAGCGTAGCTTCTCGACTAGCGGGGTTATACAATGAGCAGTTCTTC.

The V call is TRBV7-8, the J call TRBJ2-7; the match to TRBD1 covers 9 bases. Trimming at V came to 2 bases and at J to 5 bases, leaving 13 bases not matched to a gene. CDR3 length: 17 residues. Germline V gene lookup returns CDR1 SGHVS and CDR2 FQNEAQ. Written as DNA, the CDR3 is TGTGCCAGCAGCTTATTTCGGTTGGGACAGGGTAATCACGAGCAGTACTTC. Translating it yields CASSLFRLGQGNHEQYF. Together with reference TRBV7-8 and TRBJ2-7, the CDR3 gives the full variable domain: GAGVSQSPRYKVAKRGQDVALRCDPISGHVSLFWYQQALGQGPEFLTYFQNEAQLDKSGLPSDRFFAERPEGSVSTLKIQRTQQEDSAVYLCASSLFRLGQGNHEQYFGPGTRLTVT.

This clone occurred once. The rearrangement links TRBV9 to TRBJ1-5, with a tentative D call TRBD1 (5 bases). V lost 2 bases, J lost 4 bases, and 7 bases lay in between. The CDR3 has 13 amino acids. The germline V gene encodes CDR1 SGDLS and CDR2 YYNGEE. This chain's CDR3 is CASSVGDNQPQHF. DNA for the CDR3: TGTGCCAGCAGCGTGGGGGATAATCAGCCCCAGCATTTT.

Sample share makes this clone medium-sized (0.01 to 0.1%). The genes are TRBV4-3 and TRBJ1-2; no definite D call. V lost 2 bases to trimming and J lost 5 bases, with 21 bases between them. The germline V gene encodes CDR1 LGHNA and CDR2 YSLEER. CDR3 size: 17 residues. CDR3 region: CASSQSFAPVLRYGYTF. The CDR3 DNA reads as TGCGCCAGCAGCCAATCTTTCGCACCGGTTCTACGGTATGGCTACACCTTC.

This clone was detected a few times. The chain carries TRBV5-4 and TRBJ2-7; no firm D call. CDR1 is SGHNT and CDR2 is YYREEE in the germline V gene (reference sequence). The CDR3 is 14 residues long. Trimming shortened V by 1 base and J by 0 bases, and 8 bases separated the two germline ends. CDR3 sequence (DNA): TGTGCCAGCAGCTTGAAGGCCAGCTCCTACGAGCAGTACTTC. This gives the protein CASSLKASSYEQYF.

This chain uses TRBV10-3 with TRBJ2-7, with D unresolved. The germline V gene encodes CDR1 ENHRY and CDR2 SYGVKD. This CDR3 contains 10 residues. V was clipped by 2 bases and J by 7 bases, with 3 bases between them. CDR3 DNA sequence: TGTGCCATCAGTGAGAGGGAGCAGTACTTC. This gives the protein CAISEREQYF.

By frequency in the sample, this clone is medium-sized. Written as DNA, the CDR3 is TGTGCTAGTGGTTTGGGGGTAACTAGCGGGAGCGATGAGCAGTTCTTC. This codes for CASGLGVTSGSDEQFF. The chain links TRBV12-5 to TRBJ2-1; 11 bases align to TRBD2. The CDR3 is 16 amino acids. J was trimmed by 8 bases and V by 1 base; bases with no gene match: 7. CDR1 is LGHNT, CDR2 FRNRAP, per germline.

The chain couples TRBV28 to TRBJ2-2, with unresolved D. The CDR3 spans 16 residues. The V and J ends lost 6 bases and 2 bases respectively, with 16 bases between them. CDR1 MDHEN and CDR2 SYDVKM come from the germline V gene. CDR3 DNA sequence: TGTGCCAGCAGCCCCAAGTGGCCCTCCAACACCGGGGAGCTGTTTTTT. This sequence encodes CASSPKWPSNTGELFF.

The gene calls are TRBV5-5 and TRBJ2-5; D is undetermined. The germline V gene has CDR1 SGHKS and CDR2 YYEKEE (reference sequence). This CDR3 has 12 residues. The V gene lost 1 base and the J gene lost 5 bases, with 6 bases spanning the gap. CDR3 in DNA: TGTGCCAGCAGCTTGACCGGGGAGACCCAGTACTTC. Protein: CASSLTGETQYF.

This chain connects TRBV27 to TRBJ2-7; perhaps TRBD1 as D (6 bases). This CDR3 has 14 residues. The V and J ends lost 6 bases and 0 bases respectively, with 12 bases between them. CDR1 and CDR2 (germline): MNHEY, SMNVEV (reference sequence). For the CDR3, the DNA is TGTGCCAGCAGAGAAGTGGACAGCTCCTACGAGCAGTACTTC. Amino acids: CASREVDSSYEQYF.

The J gene is TRBJ2-7, the V gene TRBV18; TRBD2 might be the D (6 bases). The CDR3 has 14 residues. V lost 4 bases and J lost 2, with 12 bases in between. Germline V lookup: CDR1 KGHSH, CDR2 LQKENI. CDR3 bases: TGTGCCAGCTCACGTTCGGGAGACACCTACGAGCAGTACTTC. Translation gives CASSRSGDTYEQYF.

This rearrangement joins TRBV18 to TRBJ1-5; D gene unclear. V lost 10 bases, J lost 2 bases, and 12 bases lay in between. Germline V gene lookup returns CDR1 KGHSH and CDR2 LQKENI. The CDR3 loop spans 13 amino acids. The CDR3, as DNA: TGTGCCACCGCCCTTAGCGGCAATCAGCCCCAGCATTTT. Translation: CATALSGNQPQHF.

This clone is a singleton in its sample. The chain uses TRBV11-3 and TRBJ2-7, with a weak D call TRBD1 (6 bases). Germline-derived CDR1 and CDR2 are SGHNT and YENEEA. This CDR3 has 12 amino acids. Deletions cut 1 base from V and 7 bases from J, with 8 bases between. CDR3 DNA: TGTGCCAGCAGCTTAGGAGGGGGAGAGCAGTACTTC. This encodes CASSLGGGEQYF.

The V and J genes are TRBV5-1 and TRBJ2-7; no reliable D call. CDR3 length equals 14 residues. Looked up from germline, CDR1 is SGHRS and CDR2 is YFSETQ. V was cut by 0 bases and J by 2 bases, with 9 bases left in between. This chain's CDR3 is CASSLGLPPYEQYF. The CDR3 DNA reads TGCGCCAGCAGCTTGGGATTACCCCCCTACGAGCAGTACTTC.

This clone occurred a few times. This chain connects TRBV29-1 to TRBJ2-5; D call uncertain. V dropped 0 bases and J dropped 2 bases, with 7 bases sitting between them. The CDR3 is made up of 13 amino acids. Germline CDR1 is SQVTM and CDR2 is ANQGSEA. Here the CDR3 reads CSVEEGFQETQYF. The DNA for the CDR3 is TGCAGCGTTGAAGAAGGGTTTCAAGAGACCCAGTACTTC. Combining the CDR3 with reference TRBV29-1 and TRBJ2-5 gives the whole variable domain SAVISQKPSRDICQRGTSLTIQCQVDSQVTMMFWYRQQPGQSLTLIATANQGSEATYESGFVIDKFPISRPNLTFSTLTVSNMSPEDSSIYLCSVEEGFQETQYFGPGTRLLVL.

This clone is termed medium-sized. The chain has TRBV5-4 and TRBJ2-2; 9 nucleotides match TRBD1. The CDR3 extends over 13 amino acids. V shed 4 bases and J 6 bases; nucleotides not matched to a gene: 1. Germline CDR1 is SGHNT and CDR2 is YYREEE (reference sequence). The CDR3 DNA reads as TGTGCCAGCAGCAGACAGGGGGCCGGGGAGCTGTTTTTT. Residues: CASSRQGAGELFF.

The chain is built from TRBV5-6 and TRBJ2-7; TRBD2 aligns across 12 bases. V shed 4 bases and J 8 bases; nucleotides not matched to a gene: 7. The germline gives CDR1 SGHDT, CDR2 YYEEEE. CDR3 length: 14 amino acids. The CDR3 DNA is TGTGCCAGCAGCCCGGGACTAGCGGGCCAGCAGCAGTACTTC. Translation gives CASSPGLAGQQQYF.

The chain combines TRBV5-1 with TRBJ1-3; D possibly corresponds to TRBD1 (6 bases). V lost 5 bases and J lost 0, with 15 bases in between. The CDR3 sequence is 16 residues long. Germline-derived CDR1 and CDR2 are SGHRS and YFSETQ. The CDR3 coding sequence is TGCGCCAGCAGGCCGACAGGTGCCTTCTCTGGAAACACCATATATTTT. This gives the protein CASRPTGAFSGNTIYF.

The chain is built from TRBV6-6 and TRBJ1-2; D gene ambiguous. The CDR3 is 12 residues long. CDR1 and CDR2 from the germline V gene are MNHNY and SVGAGI (reference sequence). V lost 6 bases to trimming and J lost 4 bases, with 9 bases between them. The CDR3 spells CASSRRAYGYTF. The CDR3 coding sequence is TGTGCCAGCAGCCGACGGGCCTATGGCTACACCTTC.

The chain is built from TRBV9 and TRBJ1-1; TRBD1 matches at 12 bases. The CDR3 runs 14 residues. Unmatched junction bases numbered 5, after V lost 0 bases and J lost 11 bases. Germline loops: CDR1 SGDLS, CDR2 YYNGEE. In DNA form, the CDR3 reads TGTGCCAGCAGCGTAGTGGGACAGGGGGCGTCGGCTTTCTTT. It translates to CASSVVGQGASAFF.

The chain is built from TRBV6-6 and TRBJ2-7; possible D gene TRBD1, 7 bases. CDR3 length: 13 amino acids. The germline gives CDR1 MNHNY, CDR2 SVGAGI (reference sequence). V shed 8 bases and J shed 5 bases, with 16 bases lying between them. CDR3 sequence: CASPTGTSDEQYF. The CDR3 DNA reads TGTGCCAGCCCGACAGGGACTTCGGACGAGCAGTACTTC.

The chain has TRBV7-3 and TRBJ2-5; 13 bases are a match to TRBD2. Germline assignment: CDR1 SGHTA and CDR2 FQGTGA. V trimming: 2 bases; J trimming: 2 bases; junction bases outside the gene matches: 5. This CDR3 contains 17 residues. CDR3: CASSLGTSGIQQETQYF. CDR3 bases: TGTGCCAGCAGCTTAGGGACTAGCGGGATCCAACAAGAGACCCAGTACTTC.

The chain carries TRBV4-2 and TRBJ2-1; D call uncertain. Trimming took 0 bases from V and 5 from J, leaving 11 bases between them. Looked up from germline, CDR1 is LGHNA and CDR2 is YNFKEQ. CDR3 size: 15 residues. CDR3 in DNA: TGTGCCAGCAGCCAAGAAGGGAACCGCGACAATGAGCAGTTCTTC. Protein: CASSQEGNRDNEQFF.

The genes are TRBV12-2 and TRBJ2-1; TRBD2 reflects the table's D call only, with no check against the DNA. TRBV12-2 is annotated as a pseudogene. The CDR3 runs 18 residues. The CDR3 coding sequence is TGTGCAAGTCGCTTAGGACTAGCGGGAGGCCCGGGTGGAAATGAGCAGTTCTTC. This translates into CASRLGLAGGPGGNEQFF.

The V call is TRBV4-1, the J call TRBJ2-1; TRBD2 agrees at 7 bases. The CDR3 length is 13 residues. Losses at the gene ends were 1 base for V and 8 bases for J; bases not matched to a gene: 2. Germline V gene data show CDR1 as MGHRA and CDR2 as YSYEKL. CDR3 sequence (DNA): TGCGCCAGCAGCCAAGTTGGGGGGGATGAGCAGTTCTTC. It codes for CASSQVGGDEQFF.

The chain recombines TRBV11-3 with TRBJ2-7; TRBD1 is a possible D gene (6 bases). Germline lookup yields CDR1 SGHNT and CDR2 YENEEA. Trimming removed 5 bases at V and 0 bases at J, with 11 bases between. The CDR3 spans 14 residues. CDR3 bases: TGTGCCAGCAGCCAACAGGGTAGCTCCTACGAGCAGTACTTC. Amino acids: CASSQQGSSYEQYF.

This clone was counted a few times. The CDR3, as DNA: TGTGCCAGCAGTCGGACAGGGGAACGCTATGGCTACACCTTC. This encodes CASSRTGERYGYTF. V gene TRBV5-4 combines with J gene TRBJ1-2; 9 bases agree with TRBD1. With V trimmed by 5 bases and J by 4 bases, 6 bases remained unmatched. The CDR3 length is 14 residues. Germline CDR1 is SGHNT and CDR2 is YYREEE (reference sequence).

This sequence joins TRBV6-6 and TRBJ2-1, with 10 bases identical to TRBD2. V trimming: 5 bases; J trimming: 7 bases; junction bases outside the gene matches: 8. This CDR3 has 15 amino acids. Germline V gene data show CDR1 as MNHNY and CDR2 as SVGAGI (reference sequence). CDR3 loop: CASSPASGGRNEQFF. CDR3 coding DNA: TGTGCCAGCAGTCCCGCTAGCGGGGGACGGAATGAGCAGTTCTTC.

J is TRBJ1-2 and V is TRBV6-5; 8 nucleotides agree with TRBD1. In germline, CDR1 is MNHEY, CDR2 SVGAGI. J was trimmed by 5 bases and V by 4 bases; bases with no gene match: 9. The CDR3 is 15 residues long. CDR3 in amino acids: CASSWSRDRSYGYTF. In DNA, the CDR3 is TGTGCCAGCAGTTGGAGCCGGGACAGGAGTTATGGCTACACCTTC.